This T cell receptor (beta chain) came from a study of post-analysis software for immune sequencing data. Background on the study: Included courses were relapsing-remitting and secondary progressive multiple sclerosis; progressive-relapsing multiple sclerosis was also included.

Findings and caveats of the study: When patients were compared with controls, a handful of TRBV segments were more frequent, TRBV5-6, TRBV5-1 and TRBV20-1 among them. Samples from a shared batch, those prepared together, strongly co-clustered by F measure.

Note on this clonotype: Its antigen is as yet unknown.

Sequencing libraries made from TCR beta cDNA carried unique molecular identifiers. Once about 0.85 to 11 million T cells were used, hundreds of thousands of cDNA molecules resulted. TCRdb re-called the PCR reads with MiXCR, one entry per CDR3 protein. This table holds 700,000 to 900,000 distinct CDR3 sequences, 40% to 55% found once. CDR3 length: 15 residues. V was trimmed by 3 bases and J by 8 bases, leaving 18 bases between them. CDR1 and CDR2 from the germline V gene are SGDLS and YYNGEE. The TCR originated in a girl aged 5-17 years with multiple sclerosis. Sequencing used blood. The rearrangement joins TRBV9 to TRBJ2-1; D ambiguous. The CDR3 bases are TGTGCCAGCAGCGCTCTGGTGGTAGCAGCATATGAGCAGTTCTTC. Translation: CASSALVVAAYEQFF.